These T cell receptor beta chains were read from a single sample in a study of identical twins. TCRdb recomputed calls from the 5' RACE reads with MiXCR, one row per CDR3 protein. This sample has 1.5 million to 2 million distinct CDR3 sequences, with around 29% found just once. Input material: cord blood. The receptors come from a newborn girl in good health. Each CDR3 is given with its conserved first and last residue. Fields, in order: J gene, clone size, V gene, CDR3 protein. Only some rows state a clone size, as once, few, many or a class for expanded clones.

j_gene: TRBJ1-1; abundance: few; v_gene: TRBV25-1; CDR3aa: CASSPRPGGHTEAFF
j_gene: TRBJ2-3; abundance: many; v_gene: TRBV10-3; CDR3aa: CAISEMASRVDTQYF
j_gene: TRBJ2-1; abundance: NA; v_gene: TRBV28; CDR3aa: CASRTTRPPYNEQFF
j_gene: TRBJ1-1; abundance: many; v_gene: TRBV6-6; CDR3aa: CASSTGRNTEAFF
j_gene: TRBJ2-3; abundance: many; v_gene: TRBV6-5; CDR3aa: CASSYLASGRVRTDTQYF
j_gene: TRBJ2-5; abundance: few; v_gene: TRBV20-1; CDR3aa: CSAQPGTIKETQYF
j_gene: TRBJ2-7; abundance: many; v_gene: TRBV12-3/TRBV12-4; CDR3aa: CASSLRTGGSYEQYF
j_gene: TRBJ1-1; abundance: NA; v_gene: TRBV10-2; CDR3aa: CASSEYRENTEAFF
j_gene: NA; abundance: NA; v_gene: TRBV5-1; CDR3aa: CASSLEFHGEQYF
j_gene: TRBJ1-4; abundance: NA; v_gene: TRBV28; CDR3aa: CASSWGQGASGLFF
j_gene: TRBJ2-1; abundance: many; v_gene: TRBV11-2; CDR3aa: CASSFRGGSYNEQFF
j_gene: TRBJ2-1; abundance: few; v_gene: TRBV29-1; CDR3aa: CSVLGLAEGNEQFF
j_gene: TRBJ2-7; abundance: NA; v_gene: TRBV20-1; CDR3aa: CSAVPGLGPYEQYF
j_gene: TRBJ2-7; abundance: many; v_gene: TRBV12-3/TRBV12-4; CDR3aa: CASSLSTSGGYEQYF
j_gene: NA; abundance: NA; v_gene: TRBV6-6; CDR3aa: CASSYPGTGGGEQYF
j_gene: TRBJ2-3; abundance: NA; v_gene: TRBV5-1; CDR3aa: CASSPGTPEDTQYF
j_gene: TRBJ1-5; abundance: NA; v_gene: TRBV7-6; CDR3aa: CASSRRVGANQPQHF
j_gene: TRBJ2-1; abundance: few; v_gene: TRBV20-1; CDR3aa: CSARDPSKGVNEQFF
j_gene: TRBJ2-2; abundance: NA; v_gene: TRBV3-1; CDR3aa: CASSQADSGELFF
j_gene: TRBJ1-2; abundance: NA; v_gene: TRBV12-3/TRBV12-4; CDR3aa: CASSPTGTGAYGYTF
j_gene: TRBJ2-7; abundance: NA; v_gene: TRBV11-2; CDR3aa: CASSFPLTSGGTNEQYF
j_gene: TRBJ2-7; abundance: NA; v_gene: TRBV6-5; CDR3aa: CASSYGGVPYEQYF
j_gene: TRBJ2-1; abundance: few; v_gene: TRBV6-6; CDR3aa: CASSLTRGSGSSYEQFF
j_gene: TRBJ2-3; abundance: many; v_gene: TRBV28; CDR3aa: CASSLWTGGADTQYF
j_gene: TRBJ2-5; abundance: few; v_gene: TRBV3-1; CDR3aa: CASSQGGGTETQYF
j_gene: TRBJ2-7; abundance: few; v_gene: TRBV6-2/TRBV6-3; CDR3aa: CASRGQDSYEQYF
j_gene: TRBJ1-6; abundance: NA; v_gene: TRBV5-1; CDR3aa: CASGPGMSSYNSPLHF
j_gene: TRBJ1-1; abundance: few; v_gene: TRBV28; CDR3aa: CASSTIRQGRRRMNTEAFF
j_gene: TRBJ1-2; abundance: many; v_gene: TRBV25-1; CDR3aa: CASTGHPYGYTF
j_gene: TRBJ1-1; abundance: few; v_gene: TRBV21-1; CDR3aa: CASSKTNRGKVAFF
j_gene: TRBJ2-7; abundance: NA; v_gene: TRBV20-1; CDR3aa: CSARDPRLGSSYEQYF
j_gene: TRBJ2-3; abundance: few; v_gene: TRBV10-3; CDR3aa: CAISDSVRGGLGTDTQYF
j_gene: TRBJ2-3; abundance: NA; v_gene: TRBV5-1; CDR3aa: CASRGAGVPDTQYF
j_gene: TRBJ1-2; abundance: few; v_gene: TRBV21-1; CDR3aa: CAAKRGRFYGYTF
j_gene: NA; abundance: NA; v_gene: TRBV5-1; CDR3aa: CASSLVGLEKNIQYF
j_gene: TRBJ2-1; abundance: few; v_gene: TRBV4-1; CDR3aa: CASSQNRETQFF
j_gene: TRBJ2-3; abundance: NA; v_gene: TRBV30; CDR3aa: CAWSARDTQYF
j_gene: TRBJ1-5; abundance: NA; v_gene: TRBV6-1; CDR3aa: CASREKSGQPQHF
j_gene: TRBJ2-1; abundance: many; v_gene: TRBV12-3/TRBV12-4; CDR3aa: CASSLGGRGYNEQFF
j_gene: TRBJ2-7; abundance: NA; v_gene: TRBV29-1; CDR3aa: CSVEGPGHSYGQYF
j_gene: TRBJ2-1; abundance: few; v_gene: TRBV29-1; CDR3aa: CSVGIGGGSYNEQFF
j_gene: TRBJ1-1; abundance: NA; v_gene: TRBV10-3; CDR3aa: CAISGALMNTEAFF
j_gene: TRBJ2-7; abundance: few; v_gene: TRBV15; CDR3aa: CATSDGPGQGTPYEQYF
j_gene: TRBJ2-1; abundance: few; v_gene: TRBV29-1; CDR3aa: CSVLQGADEQFF
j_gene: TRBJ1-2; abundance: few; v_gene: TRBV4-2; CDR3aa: CASSQAPTGGYNYGYTF
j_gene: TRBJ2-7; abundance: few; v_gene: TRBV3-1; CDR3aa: CASSQDRVYLAGGDEQYF
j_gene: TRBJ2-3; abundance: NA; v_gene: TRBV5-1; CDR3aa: CASSLDPLAGADTQYF
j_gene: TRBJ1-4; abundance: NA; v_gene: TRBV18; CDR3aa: CASSPNQGLPRGKLFF
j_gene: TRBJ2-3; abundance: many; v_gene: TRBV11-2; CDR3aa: CASSLGPTSGTQYF
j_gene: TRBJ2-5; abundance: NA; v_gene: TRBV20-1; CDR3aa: CTGALQETQYF
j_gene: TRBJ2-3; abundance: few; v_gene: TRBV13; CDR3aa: CAISLAMLAGASTDTQYF
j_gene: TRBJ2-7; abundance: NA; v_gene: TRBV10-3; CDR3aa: CAISETGDLGEQYF
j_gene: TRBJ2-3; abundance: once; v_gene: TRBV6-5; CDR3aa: CASSPGTSCTDTQYF
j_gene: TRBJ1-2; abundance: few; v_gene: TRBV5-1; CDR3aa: CASSLSTWLYGYTF
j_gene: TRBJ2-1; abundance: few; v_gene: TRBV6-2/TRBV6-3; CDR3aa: CASSYSSGSHNEQFF
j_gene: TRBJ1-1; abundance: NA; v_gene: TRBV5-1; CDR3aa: CASRARGQGNTEAFF
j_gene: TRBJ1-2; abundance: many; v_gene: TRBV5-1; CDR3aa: CASSLRQGSPSNYGYTF
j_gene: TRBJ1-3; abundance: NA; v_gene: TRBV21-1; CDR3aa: CASRNPDRSGAGNTIYF
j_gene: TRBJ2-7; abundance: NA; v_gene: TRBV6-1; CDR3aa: CASSEGTLSYEQYF